Sequencing of this TCR beta chain was carried out in a study of T cells in Graves' hyperthyroidism and ophthalmopathy. What was amplified from RNA transcripts were TCR beta CDR3 regions. Carried out on the TCR CDR3, a first-round RT-PCR used the HTBI primer set. TCRdb re-called the multiplex PCR reads through MiXCR, storing one row per CDR3 protein. The table has 610,000 or so distinct CDR3 sequences, about half seen once; the top ten hold around 8%. Patients aged 18 to 65 had newly diagnosed hyperthyroidism lasting under 2 months. Germline CDR1 is DFQATT and CDR2 is SNEGSKA (reference sequence). CDR3 length equals 16 residues. Trimming stripped 0 bases from V and 6 bases from J, with 15 bases between.

The sequence came from a woman aged 18-29 years with Graves' hyperthyroidism. The sample comprised peripheral blood or thyroid tissue (not recorded which). V usage is TRBV20-1 and J usage is TRBJ2-6; either TRBD1 or TRBD2 may fit D (6 bases each). CDR3 coding DNA: TGCAGTGCTAGAGATCTTACGGGGGCTTTGGCCAACGTCCTGACTTTC. This translates into CSARDLTGALANVLTF.